The clone carrying this T cell receptor (beta chain) showed up just once. At the DNA level, this CDR3 is encoded by other sequences in the same sample as well. CDR1 is SGHDT and CDR2 is YYEEEE in the germline V gene. The CDR3 consists of 15 residues. Trimming cost V 1 base and J 0 bases, with 7 bases left between them. The method was immunoSEQ multiplex PCR; TCRdb's version includes in-frame clones alone and lacks a portion of them. The table lists about 62,000 clones, about 90% of them singletons. This sample was taken from a study of technical replicates of blood from a handful of donors. The source is a human donor in good health. Some clones in this sample may be carry-over from other donors' samples. The sequencing input was PBMCs. J is TRBJ2-2 and V is TRBV5-6; D call uncertain. Here the CDR3 DNA reads TGTGCCAGCAGCTTGTGGGCAGCGAACACCGGGGAGCTGTTTTTT. Residues: CASSLWAANTGELFF.